This T cell receptor beta chain was retrieved from a study of T cells in Graves' hyperthyroidism and ophthalmopathy. There were TCR beta CDR3 regions amplified from RNA transcripts. First-round RT-PCR with HTBI primers amplified the TCR CDR3 region. TCRdb itself ran the multiplex PCR reads through MiXCR, one entry per CDR3 protein. The table lists 500,000 to 600,000 distinct CDR3 sequences, 46% of them singletons. Looked up from germline, CDR1 is DFQATT and CDR2 is SNEGSKA (reference sequence). The CDR3 sequence is 10 residues long. This sequence joins TRBV20-1 and TRBJ1-2; the D gene is possibly TRBD1 (5 bases). Sequences were obtained from peripheral blood or thyroid tissue (not recorded which). The TCR originated in an adult woman with Graves' disease, either hyperthyroidism or ophthalmopathy (not recorded which). CDR3 in DNA: TGCTCGACAGAACACTATGGCTACACCTTC. Translation: CSTEHYGYTF.